This T cell receptor beta chain was identified during a study of shared clonotypes between healthy human individuals. Notes on the study in general: When compared with the clonotypes that were shared by all four sorted-subset donors, the non-shared clonotypes turned out to have lower generation probabilities.

Measured with immunoSEQ multiplex PCR; TCRdb has only the in-frame clones, and not every one. The table lists about 380,000 clones, roughly 96% of them singletons. Worth noting for this clone: The antigen is unknown.

The donors were all Caucasian adults (living in Nashville, Tennessee). Input material: memory CD8+ T cells sorted from blood. The subset was: CD45RO+ cells pooled with CCR7-negative TemRA cells. The clonotype comes from a man aged 25 to 45 in good health.

CDR3 sequence (DNA): TGTGCTAGTGGTTTGGTATCAACCGGCACAGATACGCAGTATTTT. It specifies CASGLVSTGTDTQYF. The chain links TRBV12-5 to TRBJ2-3; unclear D gene. Trimming stripped 0 bases from V and 1 base from J, with 8 bases between. Germline V gene sequence: CDR1 LGHNT, CDR2 FRNRAP. The CDR3 consists of 15 residues.